These T cell receptor beta chains were read from a single sample in a study of cytomegalovirus exposure and HLA in healthy donors. Data came from immunoSEQ multiplex PCR; TCRdb stores just in-frame clones and leaves some out. The repertoire has about 160,000 clones, 82% of them found once; the top ten carry 9.5% to 12%. The material sequenced was PBMCs. These receptors were taken from a man aged 45-60 years in good health and CMV-seropositive. The CDR3 runs from the conserved cysteine through the conserved F or W. A D gene is named only where the DNA matches it firmly. Only some rows state a clone size, as once, few, many or a class for expanded clones.

TRBV5-6	few	TRBJ1-2	TRBD1	CASSLGTGLSYTF	TGTGCCAGCAGCCTCGGGACAGGCCTCTCCTACACCTTC
TRBV6-6	few	TRBJ2-7	TRBD1	CASGQGYEQYF	TGTGCCAGCGGACAGGGCTACGAGCAGTACTTC
TRBV4-3	few	TRBJ2-1	TRBD2	CASSQDPGGGSYNEQFF	TGCGCCAGCAGCCAAGACCCCGGGGGAGGGTCCTACAATGAGCAGTTCTTC
TRBV15	.	TRBJ2-7	.	CATSSPQGYEQYF	TGTGCCACCAGCAGTCCCCAGGGGTATGAGCAGTACTTC
TRBV9	once	TRBJ2-7	.	CASSVYTLGEQYF	TGTGCCAGCAGCGTGTACACCCTCGGGGAGCAGTACTTC
TRBV5-1	.	TRBJ2-1	TRBD2	CASSPSGTSFRAQFF	TGCGCCAGCAGCCCGTCGGGGACTAGCTTCAGGGCGCAGTTCTTC
TRBV5-4	few	TRBJ2-1	.	CASSLGSGSDMQDEQFF	TGTGCCAGCAGCCTGGGCTCTGGGAGTGATATGCAGGATGAGCAGTTCTTC
TRBV5-1	.	TRBJ2-1	TRBD1	CASSLVPGGDEQFF	TGCGCCAGCAGCTTGGTTCCAGGGGGCGATGAGCAGTTCTTC
TRBV7-2	.	TRBJ2-7	TRBD2	CASSISSGGAAEQYF	TGTGCCAGCAGCATCAGTAGCGGGGGGGCCGCCGAGCAGTACTTC
TRBV4-1	once	TRBJ2-3	TRBD2	CASSQGRLAGEGTDTQYF	TGCGCCAGCAGCCAAGGGCGACTAGCGGGAGAGGGCACAGATACGCAGTATTTT
TRBV30	.	TRBJ2-7	.	CAWRVQGTYEQYF	TGTGCCTGGAGAGTACAGGGTACCTACGAGCAGTACTTC
TRBV7-2	.	TRBJ2-4	.	CASSLVLGAKNIQYF	TGTGCCAGCAGCTTAGTCCTTGGCGCCAAAAACATTCAGTACTTC
TRBV18	.	TRBJ2-2	.	CASSPRQGNTGELFF	TGTGCCAGCTCACCACGGCAGGGGAACACCGGGGAGCTGTTTTTT
TRBV28	once	TRBJ2-6	TRBD1	CASRGTGAGSGANGLTF	TGTGCCAGCAGGGGGACAGGGGCAGGGTCTGGGGCCAACGGCCTGACTTTC
TRBV19	.	TRBJ2-3	TRBD1	CASRGAGGETDTQYF	TGTGCCAGTAGAGGGGCAGGGGGCGAAACAGATACGCAGTATTTT
TRBV7-9	.	TRBJ1-2	TRBD1	CASSLALGQGIAGYTF	TGTGCCAGCAGCTTAGCTTTGGGACAGGGGATCGCTGGCTACACCTTC
TRBV5-6	.	TRBJ1-2	TRBD1	CASSFGTGDYGYTF	TGTGCCAGCAGCTTTGGTACAGGGGACTATGGCTACACCTTC
TRBV27	.	TRBJ2-7	TRBD2	CASSLLAGGPSYEQYF	TGTGCCAGCAGTTTACTAGCGGGAGGGCCGTCCTACGAGCAGTACTTC
TRBV27	.	TRBJ2-3	TRBD2	CASSPTGGADTQYF	TGTGCCAGCAGCCCCACGGGAGGGGCAGATACGCAGTATTTT
TRBV4-2	.	TRBJ2-7	TRBD2	CASSQGSGGASNEQYF	TGTGCCAGCAGCCAAGGAAGCGGGGGGGCCAGCAACGAGCAGTACTTC
TRBV4-3	few	TRBJ2-7	TRBD1	CASSQELYRRTGPYEQYF	TGCGCCAGCAGCCAAGAATTATACAGGCGGACAGGGCCCTACGAGCAGTACTTC
TRBV19	.	TRBJ2-4	TRBD2	CASTSTPPGGDIQYF	TGTGCCAGTACCTCAACCCCCCCGGGGGGGGACATTCAGTACTTC
TRBV7-2	.	TRBJ2-7	TRBD2	CASSISSGGAAEQYF	TGTGCCAGCAGCATCAGTAGCGGGGGGGCCGCCGAGCAGTACTTC
TRBV5-6	.	TRBJ2-7	.	CASSLEEGRYEQYF	TGTGCCAGCAGCTTGGAGGAGGGAAGGTACGAGCAGTACTTC
TRBV30	.	TRBJ1-5	TRBD1	CAWSGGQFSNQPQHF	TGTGCCTGGAGTGGGGGACAGTTTAGCAATCAGCCCCAGCATTTT
TRBV4-3	.	TRBJ2-1	TRBD2	CASSQDGTSNEQFF	TGCGCCAGCAGCCAAGACGGGACTAGCAATGAGCAGTTCTTC
TRBV20-1	.	TRBJ2-2	.	CSASFNGELFF	TGCAGTGCTAGCTTTAATGGGGAGCTGTTTTTT
TRBV7-9	once	TRBJ2-7	.	CASSKGGGRESDEQYF	TGTGCCAGCAGCAAAGGAGGGGGCAGGGAGAGCGACGAGCAGTACTTC
TRBV7-6	.	TRBJ2-5	TRBD1	CASSPRQGPQEAQYF	TGTGCCAGCAGCCCCCGACAGGGACCTCAAGAGGCCCAGTACTTC
TRBV11-1	.	TRBJ2-3	TRBD1	CASSFGQGASDTQYF	TGTGCCAGCAGCTTTGGACAGGGGGCATCAGATACGCAGTATTTT
TRBV7-9	.	TRBJ2-2	.	CASSLSRGRGAGTGELFF	TGTGCCAGCAGCTTATCAAGAGGCCGGGGGGCCGGGACCGGGGAGCTGTTTTTT
TRBV7-8	.	TRBJ2-7	TRBD2	CASSLGSGGADEQYF	TGTGCCAGCAGCCTAGGGAGCGGGGGGGCCGATGAGCAGTACTTC
TRBV23-1	.	TRBJ2-4	.	CASSQPSPGGGKNIQYF	TGCGCCAGCAGTCAACCCTCCCCCGGGGGTGGCAAAAACATTCAGTACTTC
TRBV5-6	.	TRBJ1-2	.	CASSPPFMSYGYTF	TGTGCCAGCAGCCCCCCCTTTATGAGCTATGGCTACACCTTC
TRBV29-1	.	TRBJ2-5	TRBD1	CSVTPGQGQETQYF	TGCAGCGTTACACCCGGACAGGGGCAAGAGACCCAGTACTTC
TRBV4-1	.	TRBJ2-6	TRBD2	CASSREGLLSGANVLTF	TGCGCCAGCAGCCGGGAGGGGCTCCTATCTGGGGCCAACGTCCTGACTTTC
TRBV9	.	TRBJ2-7	TRBD1	CASSISGTGFYEQYF	TGTGCCAGCAGCATATCCGGGACAGGGTTCTACGAGCAGTACTTC
TRBV7-2	.	TRBJ1-2	TRBD1	CASSVGTVSFGYTF	TGTGCCAGCAGCGTCGGGACAGTTTCTTTTGGCTACACCTTC
TRBV27	.	TRBJ1-2	TRBD1	CASSTMTGLLRYGYTF	TGTGCCAGCAGTACCATGACAGGGCTTCTCCGCTATGGCTACACCTTC
TRBV4-3	.	TRBJ1-6	.	CASSQEPGHNNSPLHF	TGCGCCAGCAGCCAAGAGCCGGGACATAACAATTCACCCCTCCACTTT
TRBV2	.	TRBJ2-7	TRBD2	CASAGGLARSYEQYF	TGTGCCAGCGCGGGGGGGCTAGCGCGCTCCTACGAGCAGTACTTC
TRBV19	.	TRBJ1-5	.	CASRLADQPQHF	TGTGCCAGTAGACTCGCCGATCAGCCCCAGCATTTT
TRBV30	.	TRBJ1-5	TRBD1	CAWRGQGGNQPQHF	TGTGCCTGGAGAGGACAGGGGGGGAATCAGCCCCAGCATTTT
TRBV5-1	.	TRBJ2-7	TRBD2	CASSLAGGSYEQYF	TGCGCCAGCAGCTTAGCGGGAGGGAGCTACGAGCAGTACTTC
TRBV28	once	TRBJ2-1	TRBD2	CASSAASGGSNEQFF	TGTGCCAGCAGCGCCGCCAGCGGGGGAAGCAATGAGCAGTTCTTC
TRBV30	.	TRBJ1-1	.	CAWRASFESVMNTEAFF	TGTGCCTGGAGGGCCAGTTTTGAATCCGTAATGAACACTGAAGCTTTCTTT
TRBV18	.	TRBJ2-7	TRBD1	CASSPQRTGQQDEQYF	TGTGCCAGCTCACCACAGAGGACAGGGCAACAGGACGAGCAGTACTTC
TRBV28	once	TRBJ1-5	.	CASRGEGVSNQPQHF	TGTGCCAGCAGGGGGGAGGGGGTAAGCAATCAGCCCCAGCATTTT
TRBV13	once	TRBJ1-6	TRBD1	CASSSDRHNSPLHF	TGTGCCAGCAGCTCGGACAGGCATAATTCACCCCTCCACTTT
TRBV6-5	.	TRBJ2-7	.	CASSYSMGREDEQYF	TGTGCCAGCAGTTACTCGATGGGCAGGGAGGACGAGCAGTACTTC
TRBV4-2	once	TRBJ2-2	.	CASSRTEDTGELFF	TGTGCCAGCAGCCGAACTGAGGACACCGGGGAGCTGTTTTTT
TRBV28	.	TRBJ2-2	.	CASSPPVGTSSTGELFF	TGTGCCAGCAGTCCCCCAGTGGGGACTTCTTCCACCGGGGAGCTGTTTTTT
TRBV4-1	few	TRBJ1-4	.	CASSQFSGTKGNEKLFF	TGCGCCAGCAGCCAATTTTCGGGGACTAAGGGGAATGAAAAACTGTTTTTT
TRBV10-3	.	TRBJ1-1	.	CAISEYQGTNTEAFF	TGTGCCATCAGTGAGTATCAGGGTACGAACACTGAAGCTTTCTTT
TRBV6-1	.	TRBJ1-1	TRBD1	CASSEAAGGNTEAFF	TGTGCCAGCAGTGAAGCGGCAGGGGGGAACACTGAAGCTTTCTTT